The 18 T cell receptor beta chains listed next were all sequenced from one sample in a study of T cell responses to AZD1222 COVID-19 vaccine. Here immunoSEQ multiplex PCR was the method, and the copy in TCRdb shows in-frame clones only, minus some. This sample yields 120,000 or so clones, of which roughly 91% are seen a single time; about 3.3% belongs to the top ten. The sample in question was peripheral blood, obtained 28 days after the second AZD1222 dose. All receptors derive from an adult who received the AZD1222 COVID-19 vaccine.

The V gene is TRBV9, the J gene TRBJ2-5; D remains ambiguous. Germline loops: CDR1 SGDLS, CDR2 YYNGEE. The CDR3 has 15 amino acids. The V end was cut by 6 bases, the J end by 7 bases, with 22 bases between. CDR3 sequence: CASILETSMVGTQYF. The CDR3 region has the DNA TGTGCCAGCATCTTAGAGACCAGCATGGTAGGGACCCAGTACTTC.

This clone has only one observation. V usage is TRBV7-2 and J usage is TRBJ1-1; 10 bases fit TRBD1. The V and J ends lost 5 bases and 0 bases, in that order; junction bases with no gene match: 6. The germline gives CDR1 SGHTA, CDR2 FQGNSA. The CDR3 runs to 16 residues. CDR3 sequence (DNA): TGTGCCAGCAGCCATCCGACAGGGGGCTTGAACACTGAAGCTTTCTTT. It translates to CASSHPTGGLNTEAFF.

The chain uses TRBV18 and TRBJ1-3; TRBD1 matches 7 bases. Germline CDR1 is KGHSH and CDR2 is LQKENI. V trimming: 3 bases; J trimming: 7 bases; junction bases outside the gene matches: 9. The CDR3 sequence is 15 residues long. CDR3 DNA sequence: TGTGCCAGCTCACCGCCCGACAGGGTGGCGAACACCATATATTTT. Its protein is CASSPPDRVANTIYF.

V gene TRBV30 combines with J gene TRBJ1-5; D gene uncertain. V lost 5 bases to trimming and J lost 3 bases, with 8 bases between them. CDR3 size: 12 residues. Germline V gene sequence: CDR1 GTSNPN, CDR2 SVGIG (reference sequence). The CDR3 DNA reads TGTGCCTGGCAGGAAATCAATCAGCCCCAGCATTTT. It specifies CAWQEINQPQHF.

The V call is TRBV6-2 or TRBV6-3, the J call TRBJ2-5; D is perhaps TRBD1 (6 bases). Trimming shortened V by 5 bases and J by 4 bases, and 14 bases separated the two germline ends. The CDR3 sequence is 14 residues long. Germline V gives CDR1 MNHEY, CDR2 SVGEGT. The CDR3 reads CASSQTWTAETQYF. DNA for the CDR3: TGTGCCAGCAGTCAGACCTGGACAGCAGAGACCCAGTACTTC.

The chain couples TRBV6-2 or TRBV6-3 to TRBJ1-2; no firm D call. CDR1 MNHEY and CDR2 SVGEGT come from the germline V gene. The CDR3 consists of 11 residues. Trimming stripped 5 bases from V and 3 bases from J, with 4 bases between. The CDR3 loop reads CASSHYYGYTF. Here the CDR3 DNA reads TGTGCCAGCAGTCATTACTATGGCTACACCTTC.

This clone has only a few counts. The CDR3 here is CASSRGGPYGYTF. The CDR3 coding sequence is TGTGCCAGCAGCCGAGGGGGGCCCTATGGCTACACCTTC. The chain couples TRBV11-2 to TRBJ1-2, with a weak D call TRBD1 (6 bases). V dropped 5 bases and J dropped 4 bases, with 11 bases sitting between them. The germline V gene has CDR1 SGHAT and CDR2 FQNNGV. CDR3 length: 13 residues. Combining the CDR3 with reference TRBV11-2 and TRBJ1-2 gives the whole variable domain EAGVAQSPRYKIIEKRQSVAFWCNPISGHATLYWYQQILGQGPKLLIQFQNNGVVDDSQLPKDRFSAERLKGVDSTLKIQPAKLEDSAVYLCASSRGGPYGYTFGSGTRLTVV.

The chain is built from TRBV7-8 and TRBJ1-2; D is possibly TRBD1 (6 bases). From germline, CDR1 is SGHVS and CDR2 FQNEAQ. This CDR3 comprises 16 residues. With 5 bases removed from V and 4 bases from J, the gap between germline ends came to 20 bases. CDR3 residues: CASSPGERPISYGYTF. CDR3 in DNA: TGTGCCAGCAGCCCAGGGGAGCGTCCCATTTCCTATGGCTACACCTTC.

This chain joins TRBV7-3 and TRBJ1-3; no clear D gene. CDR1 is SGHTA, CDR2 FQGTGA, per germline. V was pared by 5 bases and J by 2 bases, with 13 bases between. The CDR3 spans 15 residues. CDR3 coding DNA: TGTGCCAGCAGCCCCCAAGGTGGAGCTGGAAACACCATATATTTT. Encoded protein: CASSPQGGAGNTIYF.

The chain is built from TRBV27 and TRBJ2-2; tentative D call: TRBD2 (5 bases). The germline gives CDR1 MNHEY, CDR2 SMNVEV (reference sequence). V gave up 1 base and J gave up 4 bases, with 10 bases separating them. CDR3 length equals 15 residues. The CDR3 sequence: CASSLFLRGTGELFF. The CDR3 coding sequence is TGTGCCAGCAGTTTATTCCTTCGGGGCACCGGGGAGCTGTTTTTT.

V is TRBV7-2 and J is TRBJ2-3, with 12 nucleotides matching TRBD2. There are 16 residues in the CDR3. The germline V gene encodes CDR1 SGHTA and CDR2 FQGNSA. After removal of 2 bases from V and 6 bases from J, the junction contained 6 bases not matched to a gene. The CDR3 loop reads CASSLLAGGRADTQYF. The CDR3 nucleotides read TGTGCCAGCAGCTTACTAGCGGGAGGGCGGGCGGATACGCAGTATTTT. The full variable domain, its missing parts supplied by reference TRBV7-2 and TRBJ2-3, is GAGVSQSPSNKVTEKGKDVELRCDPISGHTALYWYRQSLGQGLEFLIYFQGNSAPDKSGLPSDRFSAERTGGSVSTLTIQRTQQEDSAVYLCASSLLAGGRADTQYFGPGTRLTVL.

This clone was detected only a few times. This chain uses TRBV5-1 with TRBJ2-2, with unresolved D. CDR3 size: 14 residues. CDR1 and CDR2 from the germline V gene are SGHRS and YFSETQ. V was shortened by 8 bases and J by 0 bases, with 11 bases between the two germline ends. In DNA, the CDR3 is TGCGCCAGTGGGCTAGAAGCGAACACCGGGGAGCTGTTTTTT. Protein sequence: CASGLEANTGELFF.

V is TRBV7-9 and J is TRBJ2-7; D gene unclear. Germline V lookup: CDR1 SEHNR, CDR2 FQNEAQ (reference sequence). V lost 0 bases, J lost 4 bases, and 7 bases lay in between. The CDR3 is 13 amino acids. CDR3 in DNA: TGTGCCAGCAGCTTAGCGAAAGGGTACGAGCAGTACTTC. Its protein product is CASSLAKGYEQYF.

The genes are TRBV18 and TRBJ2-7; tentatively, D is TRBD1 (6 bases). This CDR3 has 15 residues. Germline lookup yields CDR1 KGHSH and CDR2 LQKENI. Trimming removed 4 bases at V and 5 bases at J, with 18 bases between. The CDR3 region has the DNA TGTGCCAGCTCACTGGGGGCCGGCTATCTTCACGAGCAGTACTTC. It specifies CASSLGAGYLHEQYF.

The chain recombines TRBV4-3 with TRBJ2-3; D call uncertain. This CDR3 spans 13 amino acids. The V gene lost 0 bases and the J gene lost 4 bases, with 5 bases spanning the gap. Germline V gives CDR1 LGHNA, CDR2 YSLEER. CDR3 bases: TGCGCCAGCAGCCAAGACCCAGCAGATACGCAGTATTTT. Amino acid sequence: CASSQDPADTQYF.

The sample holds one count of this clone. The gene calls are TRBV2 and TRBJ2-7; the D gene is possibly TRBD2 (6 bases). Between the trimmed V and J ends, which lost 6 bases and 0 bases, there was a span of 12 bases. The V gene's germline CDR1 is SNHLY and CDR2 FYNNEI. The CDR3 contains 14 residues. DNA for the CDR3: TGTGCCAGCAGGGGCGGCGGGACCTCCTACGAGCAGTACTTC. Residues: CASRGGGTSYEQYF. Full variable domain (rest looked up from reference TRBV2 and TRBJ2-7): EPEVTQTPSHQVTQMGQEVILRCVPISNHLYFYWYRQILGQKVEFLVSFYNNEISEKSEIFDDQFSVERPDGSNFTLKIRSTKLEDSAMYFCASRGGGTSYEQYFGPGTRLTVT.

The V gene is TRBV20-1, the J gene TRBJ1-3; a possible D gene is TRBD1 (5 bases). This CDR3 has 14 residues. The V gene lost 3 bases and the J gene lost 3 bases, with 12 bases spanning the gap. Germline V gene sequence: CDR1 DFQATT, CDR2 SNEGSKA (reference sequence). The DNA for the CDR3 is TGCAGTGCTAGTAAATTAGGGGTTGGAAACACCATATATTTT. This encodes CSASKLGVGNTIYF.

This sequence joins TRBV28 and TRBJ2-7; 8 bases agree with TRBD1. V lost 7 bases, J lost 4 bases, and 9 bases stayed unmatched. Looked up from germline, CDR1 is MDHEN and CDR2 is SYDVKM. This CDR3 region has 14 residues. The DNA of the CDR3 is TGTGCCAGCACAGAGACAGGGGAGGTGTACGAGCAGTACTTC. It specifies CASTETGEVYEQYF.